This T cell receptor (beta chain) was sequenced for a study of cytomegalovirus exposure and HLA in healthy donors. The germline CDR1 and CDR2 sequences are MDHEN and SYDVKM. V gave up 10 bases and J gave up 7 bases; unmatched junction bases: 11. This CDR3 comprises 14 residues. The donors gave bone marrow, and they were healthy. The study ran its PCR with 60 Vbeta and 13 Jbeta primers. TCRdb's table, derived via immunoSEQ multiplex PCR, lists solely in-frame clones and lacks some. Found here are around 94,000 clones, around 69% of them singletons; the top ten hold 19%. On this clone: Its specificity is unknown.

Study-level results: Because they were indistinguishable, some V segments, including TRBV6-2 and TRBV6-3, were excluded. Reports indicated that the classifier achieved high specificity and sensitivity in diagnosing cytomegalovirus status. A prior analysis recorded that most TCR beta V segments were productive about 90% or about 30% of the time.

This receptor was obtained from an older woman in good health and CMV-seropositive. Sequencing was performed on PBMCs. V and J are TRBV28 and TRBJ1-4, with 8 bases identical to TRBD1. The CDR3 region is CATQSGQEGEKLFF. The CDR3 coding sequence is TGTGCCACGCAGTCGGGACAGGAGGGTGAAAAACTGTTTTTT.